This is a list of T cell receptor beta chains from one sample in a study of T cell responses to AZD1222 COVID-19 vaccine. Repertoires were generated with immunoSEQ multiplex PCR, while TCRdb's copy carries only in-frame clones and drops some. The sample shows under 300,000 clones, approximately 95% of them seen only once. The material was peripheral blood, obtained on day 0 of AZD1222 vaccination. The receptor set was obtained from an adult in good health. The CDR3 runs from the conserved cysteine through the conserved F or W. A D gene is named only where the DNA matches it firmly. Clone size, where shown, is once, few, many, or a class for clones that have expanded.

D	V	size	J	DNA	CDR3
TRBD2	TRBV5-1	-	TRBJ2-1	TGCGCCAGCAGCGGCCGGGGAGCGGGGGTCACCTACAATGAGCAGTTCTTC	CASSGRGAGVTYNEQFF
-	TRBV9	once	TRBJ1-2	TGTGCCAGCAGCGTAGCAGCCCTGGGTGGCTATGGCTACACCTTC	CASSVAALGGYGYTF
-	TRBV4-1	-	TRBJ1-2	TGCGCCAGCAGCCGTCTCCCCCTAAACTATGGCTACACCTTC	CASSRLPLNYGYTF
-	TRBV3-1/TRBV3-2	once	TRBJ1-2	TGTGCCAGCAGCCGAACCGTAGGGAACTATGGCTACACCTTC	CASSRTVGNYGYTF
-	TRBV20-1	-	TRBJ1-4	TGCAGTGCTAGTGGATTACAGGAGAGGTTGTTTTTT	CSASGLQERLFF
-	TRBV5-1	-	TRBJ1-5	TGCGCCAGCAGCTTGGACAGTAGCAATCAGCCCCAGCATTTT	CASSLDSSNQPQHF
-	TRBV19	-	TRBJ1-4	TGTGCCAGTAATGGCAGAACTAATGAAAAACTGTTTTTT	CASNGRTNEKLFF
-	TRBV18	-	TRBJ1-6	TGTGCCAGCTCACCGACGGATGGTGATTCACCCCTCCACTTT	CASSPTDGDSPLHF
TRBD1	TRBV23-1	-	TRBJ2-2	TGCGCCACTCGACAGGGGAGAACCGGGGAGCTGTTTTTT	CATRQGRTGELFF
TRBD1	TRBV11-3	-	TRBJ2-2	TGTGCCAGCAGCCTCGGACAGGGGGCGTACACCGGGGAGCTGTTTTTT	CASSLGQGAYTGELFF
-	TRBV25-1	-	TRBJ1-6	TGTGCCAGCAGTGATCCTCAGGGGTTCTATAATTCACCCCTCCACTTT	CASSDPQGFYNSPLHF
TRBD1	TRBV15	-	TRBJ2-6	TGTGCCACCAGCTCCTCTCAGGGGGCTCGCGGGGCCAACGTCCTGACTTTC	CATSSSQGARGANVLTF
-	TRBV19	-	TRBJ2-3	TGTGCCAGTAGTGGATATACCACAGATACGCAGTATTTT	CASSGYTTDTQYF
-	TRBV7-9	-	TRBJ2-5	TGTGCCAGCAGCTTAACTCGACAGGTGCGACAAGAGACCCAGTACTTC	CASSLTRQVRQETQYF
TRBD2	TRBV5-4	-	TRBJ2-3	TGTGCCAGCAGCGGTTACCCGGGACTAGCGGGAGGTTCCGTTACAGATACGCAGTATTTT	CASSGYPGLAGGSVTDTQYF
-	TRBV6-1	once	TRBJ1-5	TGTGCCAGCAGTGAGAATCAGCCCCAGCATTTT	CASSENQPQHF
-	TRBV14	-	TRBJ1-3	TGTGCCAGCAGCCAAGGCGACAGCCAGTTGGACACCATATATTTT	CASSQGDSQLDTIYF